This T cell receptor (beta chain) was recovered during a study of blood T cells in healthy people across ages. The overall study: About one barcoded beta molecule per two T cells came from capture by template switching. General study findings and limits: Observed TCR beta diversity per million T cells went down as age went up. This fall followed a roughly linear course with age. Long-lived donors carried more naive CD4+ cells and greater diversity than aged donors.

A word on this clonotype: Its target is not known.

With a J-beta primer mix and a sample-barcoded 5' primer, a second PCR ran about 6 to 11 cycles. With 12 random nucleotides, a template-switch adaptor tagged each individual cDNA molecule. TCRdb called the 5' RACE reads again in MiXCR, with one record for every CDR3 protein. The top ten hold roughly 7.9% of the sample, which has more than 1,400,000 distinct CDR3 sequences, 42% seen once. V lost 1 base to trimming and J lost 6 bases, with 10 bases between them. Germline V gives CDR1 SGHNT, CDR2 YENEEA. This CDR3 region has 13 residues. The sequencing input was blood. The rearrangement joins TRBV11-3 to TRBJ2-7; no definite D call. The TCR comes from a woman in her late teens or twenties in good health. This CDR3 reads CASSLVGSAEQYF. The DNA of the CDR3 is TGTGCCAGCAGCTTAGTTGGAAGCGCCGAGCAGTACTTC.